The 23 T cell receptor beta chains given below trace back to one sample, sequenced in a study of blood T cell repertoires in COVID-19 (dated by TCRdb to 2018 to 2020). Library construction relied on the immunoSEQ multiplex PCR assay. TCRdb took over this immuneACCESS table, retaining in-frame rearrangements with V and J assigned. Such tables are incomplete; in checked studies, under half of the missing clones stem from an unresolved V gene, and the remainder is unexplained. For this sample the table gives approximately 330,000 clones, of which over 75% were detected only once. The top ten constitute approximately 4% of the sample. Sequenced sample: peripheral blood. The receptors originated from a woman aged 45-65 years with active or convalescent COVID-19.

The gene calls are TRBV6-6 and TRBJ2-7; 8 nucleotides agree with TRBD1. Looked up from germline, CDR1 is MNHNY and CDR2 is SVGAGI (reference sequence). The CDR3 totals 13 residues. V shed 9 bases and J 4 bases; nucleotides not matched to a gene: 8. This CDR3 is CASVGQGGYEQYF. The CDR3 DNA follows: TGTGCCAGTGTCGGACAGGGCGGGTACGAGCAGTACTTC.

V usage is TRBV28 and J usage is TRBJ1-3, with D possibly TRBD1 on 5 matching bases. V lost 7 bases, J lost 0 bases, and 22 bases lay in between. The CDR3 extends over 18 amino acids. CDR1 is MDHEN and CDR2 is SYDVKM in the germline V gene. CDR3 region: CASNIRRGRLTSGNTIYF. For the CDR3, the DNA is TGTGCCAGCAACATAAGGAGGGGTAGACTGACCTCTGGAAACACCATATATTTT.

This chain links TRBV28 with TRBJ2-3; D may be TRBD2 (5 bases). The germline gives CDR1 MDHEN, CDR2 SYDVKM. This CDR3 contains 16 residues. Trimming stripped 5 bases from V and 1 base from J, with 16 bases between. CDR3 region: CASSPTLAIGTDTQYF. DNA for the CDR3: TGTGCCAGCAGTCCTACCTTAGCGATTGGCACAGATACGCAGTATTTT.

This chain joins TRBV5-1 and TRBJ2-1; TRBD2 matches at 7 bases. This CDR3 spans 15 amino acids. V was clipped by 2 bases and J by 4 bases; unmatched bases: 6. Germline V gene data show CDR1 as SGHRS and CDR2 as YFSETQ. DNA for the CDR3: TGCGCCAGCAGCTTTGGCGGGAGCGCTTACAATGAGCAGTTCTTC. Amino acids: CASSFGGSAYNEQFF.

The chain links TRBV28 to TRBJ1-2; D is unresolved. Looked up from germline, CDR1 is MDHEN and CDR2 is SYDVKM. The CDR3 has 14 residues. The ends were cut back, 3 bases at V and 0 bases at J, with 8 bases in the middle. The CDR3: CASSLGSPNYGYTF. The CDR3 coding sequence is TGTGCCAGCAGTTTGGGCAGCCCTAACTATGGCTACACCTTC.

This chain links TRBV30 with TRBJ2-7; a weak D match, TRBD1 (5 bases). V lost 2 bases, J lost 4 bases, and 18 bases lay in between. CDR3 length: 15 amino acids. Germline CDR1 reads GTSNPN; CDR2 reads SVGIG (reference sequence). The CDR3, as DNA: TGTGCCTGGAGTCCTCATAGGGGTGAGAGGTACGAGCAGTACTTC. This translates into CAWSPHRGERYEQYF. Combining the CDR3 with reference TRBV30 and TRBJ2-7 gives the whole variable domain SQTIHQWPATLVQPVGSPLSLECTVEGTSNPNLYWYRQAAGRGLQLLFYSVGIGQISSEVPQNLSASRPQDRQFILSSKKLLLSDSGFYLCAWSPHRGERYEQYFGPGTRLTVT.

V and J are TRBV7-3 and TRBJ2-7, with 8 bases lining up with TRBD2. This CDR3 is built from 15 residues. The germline gives CDR1 SGHTA, CDR2 FQGTGA. Trimming removed 1 base from V and 3 bases from J; junction bases left unmatched: 5. The CDR3 DNA follows: TGTGCCAGCAGCTTAAATAGCGGGGATATCTACGAGCAGTACTTC. It specifies CASSLNSGDIYEQYF.

This clone was picked up one time. This chain connects TRBV25-1 to TRBJ1-1; the D gene is possibly TRBD1 (5 bases). In germline, CDR1 is MGHDK, CDR2 SYGVNS. The CDR3 runs 11 residues. V lost 8 bases and J 6 bases, leaving 10 bases between the germline ends. The CDR3 here is CASGWGAEAFF. The CDR3 DNA reads TGTGCCAGCGGCTGGGGGGCTGAAGCTTTCTTT.

The chain combines TRBV7-2 with TRBJ2-5; 7 bases fit TRBD1. CDR3 length equals 15 residues. J was trimmed by 5 bases and V by 5 bases; bases with no gene match: 11. Per the germline V gene, CDR1 is SGHTA and CDR2 is FQGNSA. In DNA form, the CDR3 reads TGTGCCAGCAGCCTGGGGACAGTCACAGGGGAGACCCAGTACTTC. Its translation is CASSLGTVTGETQYF.

The chain links TRBV4-2 to TRBJ1-5; TRBD1 aligns across 7 bases. Germline lookup yields CDR1 LGHNA and CDR2 YNFKEQ. CDR3 length equals 15 residues. Trimming cost V 0 bases and J 5 bases; bases outside gene matches: 4. The CDR3 spells CASSQDGRGDQPQHF. The CDR3 bases are TGTGCCAGCAGCCAAGATGGCAGGGGGGATCAGCCCCAGCATTTT.

CDR3 in DNA: TGTGCCACCGCGAGGACTAGGGGATCGGGCACAGATACGCAGTATTTT. Translated, it gives CATARTRGSGTDTQYF. V is TRBV24-1 and J is TRBJ2-3; 7 nucleotides line up with TRBD2. Trimming cost V 9 bases and J 1 base; bases outside gene matches: 12. The CDR3 has 16 amino acids. CDR1 and CDR2 from the germline V gene are KGHDR and SFDVKD.

The chain employs TRBV19 and TRBJ1-5; D perhaps matches TRBD1 (6 bases). CDR1 and CDR2 from the germline V gene are LNHDA and SQIVND (reference sequence). Trimming left V 10 bases short and J 4 bases short, with 14 bases between. The CDR3 is made up of 13 amino acids. The CDR3 loop is CATKIQGNQPQHF. The CDR3 nucleotides read TGTGCCACCAAAATACAGGGTAATCAGCCCCAGCATTTT.

The chain combines TRBV5-1 with TRBJ2-4, with TRBD1 matching 7 bases. CDR1 is SGHRS, CDR2 YFSETQ, per germline. Trimming at V came to 4 bases and at J to 6 bases, leaving 4 bases not matched to a gene. The CDR3 length is 13 residues. This chain's CDR3 is CASSEDRLNIQYF. The CDR3 nucleotides are TGCGCCAGCAGCGAGGACAGGTTAAACATTCAGTACTTC.

The genes are TRBV15 and TRBJ1-1, with 8 bases identical to TRBD1. Germline V gene sequence: CDR1 LNHNV, CDR2 YYDKDF (reference sequence). V trimming: 0 bases; J trimming: 1 base; junction bases outside the gene matches: 7. The CDR3 length is 17 residues. The CDR3 nucleotides read TGTGCCACCAGCAGAGATCGCCCCCAGGGGGCGAACACTGAAGCTTTCTTT. Its translation: CATSRDRPQGANTEAFF.

The CDR3 loop reads CASSPTGRGGYTF. The CDR3 region has the DNA TGTGCCAGCAGTCCTACAGGGAGGGGCGGCTACACCTTC. The chain carries TRBV27 and TRBJ1-2, with D possibly TRBD1 on 6 matching bases. Trimming removed 5 bases from V and 8 bases from J, with 15 bases in between. Germline CDR1 MNHEY, CDR2 SMNVEV (reference sequence). This CDR3 spans 13 amino acids.

The CDR3 region is CASSLGGGVETQYF. CDR3 DNA sequence: TGTGCCAGCAGCTTGGGAGGGGGCGTGGAGACCCAGTACTTC. The chain is built from TRBV5-5 and TRBJ2-5, with 7 bases matching TRBD1. Germline V gene sequence: CDR1 SGHKS, CDR2 YYEKEE (reference sequence). The J segment lost 5 bases and the V segment lost 0 bases, leaving 4 bases of the junction unmatched. The CDR3 has 14 residues.

The CDR3 region is CAWSYGAGGIDTQYF. CDR3 coding DNA: TGTGCCTGGAGTTACGGGGCAGGGGGCATAGATACGCAGTATTTT. V gene TRBV30 combines with J gene TRBJ2-3; 8 positions agree with TRBD1. The germline V gene has CDR1 GTSNPN and CDR2 SVGIG (reference sequence). CDR3 length equals 15 residues. J was trimmed by 5 bases and V by 2 bases; bases with no gene match: 9.

The V gene is TRBV7-6, the J gene TRBJ1-5; D is perhaps TRBD1 (5 bases). Per the germline V gene, CDR1 is SGHVS and CDR2 is FNYEAQ. Deletions cut 5 bases from V and 4 bases from J, with 9 bases between. CDR3 size: 13 residues. CDR3 in amino acids: CASSSQGNQPQHF. CDR3 in DNA: TGTGCCAGCAGCAGTCAGGGTAATCAGCCCCAGCATTTT.

The chain links TRBV5-5 to TRBJ1-2; 10 bases fit TRBD1. The V gene end was trimmed by 4 bases and the J gene end by 8 bases; junction bases not matched to a gene: 5. The germline gives CDR1 SGHKS, CDR2 YYEKEE (reference sequence). The CDR3 extends over 13 amino acids. CDR3 DNA sequence: TGTGCCAGCAGCCGGGACAGGGGAGAGGGCTACACCTTC. Its protein product is CASSRDRGEGYTF.

The CDR3 region has the DNA TGTGCCAGCGGACTAATGGGCAATCAGCCCCAGCATTTT. It codes for CASGLMGNQPQHF. The rearrangement links TRBV2 to TRBJ1-5; D ambiguous. Germline values: CDR1 SNHLY, CDR2 FYNNEI. The V end lost 8 bases, the J end lost 2 bases, and 10 bases lay between the germline ends. The CDR3 covers 13 residues.

This CDR3 reads CASSYGYSGSRYEQYF. Here the CDR3 DNA reads TGTGCCAGCAGTTACGGGTATAGCGGGAGCCGATACGAGCAGTACTTC. The chain couples TRBV6-2 or TRBV6-3 to TRBJ2-7, with 9 bases aligning to TRBD2. The CDR3 sequence is 16 residues long. The germline CDR1 and CDR2 sequences are MNHEY and SVGEGT. J was trimmed by 4 bases and V by 2 bases; bases with no gene match: 9.

This clone was detected only a few times. This sequence joins TRBV5-4 and TRBJ1-6; 12 bases are a match to TRBD1. Looked up from germline, CDR1 is SGHNT and CDR2 is YYREEE (reference sequence). The trim removed 6 bases at V and 8 bases at J, leaving 18 bases unmatched. The CDR3 covers 19 residues. In DNA, the CDR3 is TGTGCCAGCAAGATTCCGGGACAGGGGGCGGATGATCCCCATTCACCCCTCCACTTT. As protein: CASKIPGQGADDPHSPLHF.

The V gene is TRBV4-3, the J gene TRBJ2-1, with 7 bases fitting TRBD1. Trimming removed 4 bases from V and 2 bases from J; junction bases left unmatched: 5. The CDR3 is 15 amino acids. Germline V lookup: CDR1 LGHNA, CDR2 YSLEER. The CDR3 here is CASSPGTATYNEQFF. In DNA form, the CDR3 reads TGCGCCAGCAGCCCCGGGACAGCAACCTACAATGAGCAGTTCTTC.